This TCR beta chain was documented in a study of tumor-infiltrating lymphocytes in primary liver carcinoma. This clonotype came up a few times. Antigen unknown. This may be a read error, as it is one base from a much larger clone. The tissue used was unsorted bulk material of about 19-34 mg. RNA and DNA were co-extracted from it with the AllPrep DNA/RNA mini kit. Over 80% of the cells in every tumor sample were viable tumor cells. A primer matching the constant region was used to make TCR beta cDNA from approximately 500 ng of total RNA. Construction of TCR beta libraries relied on three successive nested multiplex PCR rounds employing slightly modified ARM-PCR. Researchers ran the first two PCR rounds for around 10 cycles each with TRBV1-TRBV30 forward primers and a C-beta reverse primer. One entry per CDR3 protein results from TCRdb running MiXCR on the multiplex PCR reads. The repertoire has 47,000 or so distinct CDR3 sequences, around 79% of them found once; the top ten carry about a quarter.

Study-wide results and caveats: The top-250-clone fraction was significantly higher in tumors than in blood (p = 0.039).

The germline V gene encodes CDR1 WNHNN and CDR2 SYGVQD (reference sequence). The CDR3 loop spans 14 amino acids. This clonotype was obtained from a middle-aged man with primary liver carcinoma and hepatitis B virus infection. The genes are TRBV10-1 and TRBJ2-7, with D tentatively TRBD2 (6 bases). The sequenced sample was liver tumor tissue from sampling region 3. Subset in this sample: tumor region T3, left-lateral pole. CDR3 amino acids: CTSNMVAVAYEQYF. DNA for the CDR3: TGCACCAGCAATATGGTAGCGGTTGCCTACGAGCAGTACTTC.